This T cell receptor (beta chain) was recorded in a study of regulatory T cells. Whole-study findings and limits: Hydrophobic residues at CDR3 positions 6 and 7 were enriched in conventional CD4+ T cells of CD3G-deficient patients.

Amplification used 52 TRBV primers and 13 TRBJ primers. Data came from immunoSEQ multiplex PCR; TCRdb stores just in-frame clones and leaves some out. The sample gives roughly 30,000 clones, under 95% of which show up once; about 1.4% is in the top ten. Comment on this clone: Its antigen is unidentified.

The CDR3 totals 14 residues. Germline CDR1 SGDLS, CDR2 YYNGEE. Trimming left V 4 bases short and J 8 bases short, with 18 bases between. The rearrangement joins TRBV9 to TRBJ1-2; D is perhaps TRBD1 (5 bases). Material for sequencing was conventional CD4+ T cells sorted from blood. This TCR was sampled from a person under 35 with CD3G deficiency. The CDR3 DNA reads TGTGCCAGCAGCCCCCTCGTGGGGGTGGGGGGCTACACCTTC. Residues: CASSPLVGVGGYTF.